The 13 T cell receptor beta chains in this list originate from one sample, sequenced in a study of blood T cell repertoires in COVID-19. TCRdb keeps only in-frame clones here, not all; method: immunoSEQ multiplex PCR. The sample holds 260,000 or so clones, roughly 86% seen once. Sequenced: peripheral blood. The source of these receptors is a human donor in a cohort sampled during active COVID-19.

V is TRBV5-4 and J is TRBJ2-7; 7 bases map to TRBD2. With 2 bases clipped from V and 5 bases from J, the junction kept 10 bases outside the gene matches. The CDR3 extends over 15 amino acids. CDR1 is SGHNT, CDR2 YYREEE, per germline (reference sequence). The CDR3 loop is CASSLNAGVNDEQYF. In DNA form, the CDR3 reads TGTGCCAGCAGCTTAAATGCGGGAGTTAACGACGAGCAGTACTTC. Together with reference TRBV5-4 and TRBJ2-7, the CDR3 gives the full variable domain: ETGVTQSPTHLIKTRGQQVTLRCSSQSGHNTVSWYQQALGQGPQFIFQYYREEENGRGNFPPRFSGLQFPNYSSELNVNALELDDSALYLCASSLNAGVNDEQYFGPGTRLTVT.

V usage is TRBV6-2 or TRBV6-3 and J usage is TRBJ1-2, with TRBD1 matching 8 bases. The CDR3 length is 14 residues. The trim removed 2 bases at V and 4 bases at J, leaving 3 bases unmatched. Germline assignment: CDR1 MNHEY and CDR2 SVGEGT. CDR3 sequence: CASSYVTGGYGYTF. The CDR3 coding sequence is TGTGCCAGCAGTTACGTAACAGGGGGCTATGGCTACACCTTC.

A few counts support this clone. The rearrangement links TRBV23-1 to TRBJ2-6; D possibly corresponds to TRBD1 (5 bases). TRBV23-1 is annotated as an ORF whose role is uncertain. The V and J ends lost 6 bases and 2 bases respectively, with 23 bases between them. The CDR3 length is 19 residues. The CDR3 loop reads CASRLGVSNRLPGANVLTF. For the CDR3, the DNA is TGCGCCAGCAGGTTGGGTGTAAGTAACAGGCTGCCTGGGGCCAACGTCCTGACTTTC.

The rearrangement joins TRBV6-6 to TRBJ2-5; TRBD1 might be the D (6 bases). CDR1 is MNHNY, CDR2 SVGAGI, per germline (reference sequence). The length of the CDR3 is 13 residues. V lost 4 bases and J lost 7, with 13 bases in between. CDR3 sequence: CASSLRGSGTQYF. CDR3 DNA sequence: TGTGCCAGCAGTTTAAGGGGGAGCGGGACCCAGTACTTC.

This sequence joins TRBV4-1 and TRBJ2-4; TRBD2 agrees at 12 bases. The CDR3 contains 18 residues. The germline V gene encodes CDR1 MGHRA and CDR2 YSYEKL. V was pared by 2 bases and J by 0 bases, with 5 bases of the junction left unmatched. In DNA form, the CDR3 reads TGCGCCAGCAGCCAATGGCTAGCGGGAGGGCCAGCCAAAAACATTCAGTACTTC. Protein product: CASSQWLAGGPAKNIQYF.

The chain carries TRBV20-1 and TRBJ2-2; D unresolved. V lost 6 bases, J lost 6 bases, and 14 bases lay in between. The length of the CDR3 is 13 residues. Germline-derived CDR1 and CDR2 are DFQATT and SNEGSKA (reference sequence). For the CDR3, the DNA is TGCAGTGCAAGTAACACAAACGCCGGGGAGCTGTTTTTT. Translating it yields CSASNTNAGELFF.

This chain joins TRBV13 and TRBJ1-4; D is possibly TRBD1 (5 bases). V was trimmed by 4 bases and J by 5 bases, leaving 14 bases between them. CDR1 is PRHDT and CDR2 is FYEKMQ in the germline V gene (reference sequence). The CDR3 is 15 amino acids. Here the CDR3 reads CASSSYRGYNEKLFF. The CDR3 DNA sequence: TGTGCCAGCAGCTCATATAGGGGATACAATGAAAAACTGTTTTTT.

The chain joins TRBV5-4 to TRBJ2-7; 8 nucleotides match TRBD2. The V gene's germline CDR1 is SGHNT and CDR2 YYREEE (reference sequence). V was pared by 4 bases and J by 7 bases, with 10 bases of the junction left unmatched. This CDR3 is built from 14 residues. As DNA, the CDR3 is TGTGCCAGCAGCAGACTGGGACTAGAGAAGGAGCAGTACTTC. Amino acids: CASSRLGLEKEQYF. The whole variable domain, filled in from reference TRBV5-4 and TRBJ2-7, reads ETGVTQSPTHLIKTRGQQVTLRCSSQSGHNTVSWYQQALGQGPQFIFQYYREEENGRGNFPPRFSGLQFPNYSSELNVNALELDDSALYLCASSRLGLEKEQYFGPGTRLTVT.

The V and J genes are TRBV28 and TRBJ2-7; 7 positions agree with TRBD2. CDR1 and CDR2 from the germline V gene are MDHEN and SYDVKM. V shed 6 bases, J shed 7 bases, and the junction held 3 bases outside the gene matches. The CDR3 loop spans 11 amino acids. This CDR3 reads CASSYGGEQYF. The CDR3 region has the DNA TGTGCCAGCAGCTACGGGGGGGAGCAGTACTTC.

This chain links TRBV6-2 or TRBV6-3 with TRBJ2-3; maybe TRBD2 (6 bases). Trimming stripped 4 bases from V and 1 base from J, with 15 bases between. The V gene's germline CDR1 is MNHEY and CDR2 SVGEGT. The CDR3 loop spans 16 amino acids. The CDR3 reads CASSFLGGARTDTQYF. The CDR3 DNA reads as TGTGCCAGCAGTTTTCTCGGGGGAGCCCGCACAGATACGCAGTATTTT.

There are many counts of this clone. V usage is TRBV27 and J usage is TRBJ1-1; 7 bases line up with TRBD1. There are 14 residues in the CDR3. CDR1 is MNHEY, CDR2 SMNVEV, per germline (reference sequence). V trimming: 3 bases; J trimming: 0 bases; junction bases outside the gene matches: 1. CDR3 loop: CASSFDRVNTEAFF. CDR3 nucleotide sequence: TGTGCCAGCAGTTTCGACAGGGTGAACACTGAAGCTTTCTTT.

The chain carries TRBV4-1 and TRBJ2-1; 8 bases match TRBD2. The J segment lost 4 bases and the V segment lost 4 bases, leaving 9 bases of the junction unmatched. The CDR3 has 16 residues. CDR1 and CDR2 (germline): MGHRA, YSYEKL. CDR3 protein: CASSPLGSGGYNEQFF. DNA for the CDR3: TGCGCCAGCAGCCCGCTGGGGAGCGGGGGATACAATGAGCAGTTCTTC.

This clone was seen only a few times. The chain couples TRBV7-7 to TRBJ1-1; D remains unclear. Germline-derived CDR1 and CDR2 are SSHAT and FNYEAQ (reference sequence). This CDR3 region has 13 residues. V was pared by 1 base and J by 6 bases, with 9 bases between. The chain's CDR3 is CASSLDRGAEAFF. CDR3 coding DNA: TGTGCCAGCAGCTTAGACCGGGGAGCTGAAGCTTTCTTT.